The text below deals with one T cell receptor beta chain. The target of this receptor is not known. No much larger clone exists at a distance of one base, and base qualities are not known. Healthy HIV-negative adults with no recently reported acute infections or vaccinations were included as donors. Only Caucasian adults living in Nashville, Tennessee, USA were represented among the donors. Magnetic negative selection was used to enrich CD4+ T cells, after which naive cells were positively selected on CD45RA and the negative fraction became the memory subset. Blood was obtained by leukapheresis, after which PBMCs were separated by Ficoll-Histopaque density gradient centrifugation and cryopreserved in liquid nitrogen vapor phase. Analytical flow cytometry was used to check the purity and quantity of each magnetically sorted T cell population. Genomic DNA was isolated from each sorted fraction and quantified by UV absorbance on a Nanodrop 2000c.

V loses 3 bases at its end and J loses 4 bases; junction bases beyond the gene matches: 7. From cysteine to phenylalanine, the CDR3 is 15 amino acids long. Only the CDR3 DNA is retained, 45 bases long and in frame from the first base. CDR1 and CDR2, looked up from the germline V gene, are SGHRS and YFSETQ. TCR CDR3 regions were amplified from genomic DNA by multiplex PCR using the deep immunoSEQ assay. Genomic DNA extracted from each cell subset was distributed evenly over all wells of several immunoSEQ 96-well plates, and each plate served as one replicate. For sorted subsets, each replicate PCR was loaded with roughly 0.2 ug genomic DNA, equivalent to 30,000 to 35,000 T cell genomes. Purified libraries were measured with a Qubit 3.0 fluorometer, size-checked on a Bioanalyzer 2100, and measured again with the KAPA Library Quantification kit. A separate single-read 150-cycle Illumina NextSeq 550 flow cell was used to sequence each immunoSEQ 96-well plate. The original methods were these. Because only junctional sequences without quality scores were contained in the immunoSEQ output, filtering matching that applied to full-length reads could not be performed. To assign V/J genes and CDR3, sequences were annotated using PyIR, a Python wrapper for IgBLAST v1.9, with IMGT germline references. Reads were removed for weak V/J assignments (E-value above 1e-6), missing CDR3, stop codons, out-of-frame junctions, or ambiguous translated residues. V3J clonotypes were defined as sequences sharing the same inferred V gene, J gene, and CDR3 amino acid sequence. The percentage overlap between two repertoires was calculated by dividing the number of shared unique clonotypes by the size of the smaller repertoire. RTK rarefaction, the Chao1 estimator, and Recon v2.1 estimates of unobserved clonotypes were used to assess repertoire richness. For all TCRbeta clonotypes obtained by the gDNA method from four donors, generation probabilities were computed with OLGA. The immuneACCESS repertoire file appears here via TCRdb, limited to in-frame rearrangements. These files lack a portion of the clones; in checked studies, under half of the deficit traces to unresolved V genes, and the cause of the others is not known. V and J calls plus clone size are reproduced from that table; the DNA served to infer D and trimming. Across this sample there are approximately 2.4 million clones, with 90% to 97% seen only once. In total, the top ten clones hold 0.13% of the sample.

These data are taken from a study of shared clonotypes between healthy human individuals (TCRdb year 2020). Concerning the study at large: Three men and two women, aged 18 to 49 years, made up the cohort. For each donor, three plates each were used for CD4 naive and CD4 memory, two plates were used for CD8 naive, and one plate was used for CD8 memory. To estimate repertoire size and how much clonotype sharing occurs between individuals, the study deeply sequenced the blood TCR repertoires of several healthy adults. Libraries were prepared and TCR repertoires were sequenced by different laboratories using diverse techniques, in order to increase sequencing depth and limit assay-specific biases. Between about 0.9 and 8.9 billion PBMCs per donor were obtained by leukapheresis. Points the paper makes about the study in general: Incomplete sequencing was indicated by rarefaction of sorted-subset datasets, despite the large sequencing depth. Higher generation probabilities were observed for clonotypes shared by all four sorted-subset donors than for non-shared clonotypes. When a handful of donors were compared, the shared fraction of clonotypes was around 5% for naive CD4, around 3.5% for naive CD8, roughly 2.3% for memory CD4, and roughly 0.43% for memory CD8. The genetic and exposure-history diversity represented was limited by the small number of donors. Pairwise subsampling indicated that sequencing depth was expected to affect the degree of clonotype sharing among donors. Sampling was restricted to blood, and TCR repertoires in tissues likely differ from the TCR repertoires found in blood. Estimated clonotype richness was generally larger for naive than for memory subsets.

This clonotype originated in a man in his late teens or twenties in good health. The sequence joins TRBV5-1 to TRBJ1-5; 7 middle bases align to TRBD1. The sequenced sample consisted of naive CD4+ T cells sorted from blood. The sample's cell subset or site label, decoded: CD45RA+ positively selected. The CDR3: CASSSGTENNQPQHF. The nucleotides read TGCGCCAGCAGCTCGGGGACAGAGAATAATCAGCCCCAGCATTTT.